The TCR beta chain under discussion was sequenced for a study of beta chain features in type 1 diabetes (dated 2018 in TCRdb). In the study overall: Mean age, gender distribution, total cell number and subset yield did not differ between patients and healthy donors. A total of roughly 100 million sorted cells were examined across all samples, and RNA yield correlated strongly with the number of cells per subset. In the study, TCRB repertoires of sorted circulating CD4+ T cell subsets from recently diagnosed type 1 diabetes patients were compared with those of matched healthy donors. Regulatory and stem cell-like memory subsets were isolated from only 8 patients and roughly eight healthy donors, whereas naive and central memory subsets came from all 30 or so donors.

The entire amount of isolated RNA was reverse transcribed using the High Capacity cDNA Reverse Transcription Kit, so the sequenced TCRB transcripts were expressed ones. Naive, central memory and regulatory T cell samples underwent deep immunoSEQ sequencing, averaging around 3.9 million total reads per sample. After sorted cells were lysed in RLT buffer, RNA was extracted with DNase-treated RNeasy Micro or Mini kits, with the choice depending on cell number. Each cell subset was processed separately to prevent cross-contamination, with patient and healthy donor samples processed together. The immunoSEQ multiplex PCR was used to amplify TCRB sequences from cDNA, yielding 87-bp fragments that span the CDR3 region. Sequencing of the amplicons was done on the Illumina HiSeq platform. In the paper's pipeline: Synthetic template baselines were used to correct PCR bias computationally, reads within Hamming distance 2 were collapsed together, and singletons that could not be merged were discarded. Reads were aligned to IMGT to assign V, D and J genes, CDR3 length, and insertions or deletions at six rearrangement sites. Within each subset, clonotype counts were normalized to the number of sorted cells before true diversity and Gini coefficients were calculated with the tcR R package. The overlap coefficient, calculated on TCRB nucleotide sequences, was used to quantify repertoire sharing. Out-of-frame TCRB sequences from naive cells were analyzed to stand in for the pre-selection repertoire. TCRdb took this table from immuneACCESS and kept in-frame rearrangements with V and J called. Such tables lack part of the clones; where checked against another copy, unresolved V genes explain under half of the gap, and the rest is unexplained. The V and J calls and clone size are taken from that table; D and trimming were inferred from the DNA. This sample lists 600,000 to 650,000 clones; around 15% were detected once. Of the sample, 0.09% to 0.095% is held by the ten largest clones.

As concerns this clone: Which antigen it targets is not known. The input lacks base qualities; no much larger clone sits a single base away.

V is clipped by 0 bases and J by 3 bases, and the sequence between their germline boundaries is 14 bases long. The germline V gene provides CDR1 KGHSH and CDR2 LQKENI. Taken from cysteine to phenylalanine, the CDR3 has 16 residues. The read is trimmed to its CDR3 DNA, 48 bases read in frame from base 1. Each donor gave one peripheral blood draw, averaging about 120 mL, which was collected into heparinised tubes. A BD FACSAria II and a panel including CD45RO, CCR7, CD25, CD127, CD95 and CD27 were used to sort naive, central memory, regulatory and stem cell-like memory CD4+ T cells. A purity above 95% was achieved for all sorted populations. PBMCs were isolated immediately by Lymphoprep density gradient centrifugation and stained directly without culture. To minimize batch effects, samples were stained and sorted in pairs, one healthy donor with one patient per experiment. Study-level results and caveats: In all four CD4+ subsets, TCRB CDR3 length was moderately but significantly shorter in type 1 diabetes patients. Patients with type 1 diabetes made fewer insertions and deleted more nucleotides at VDJ recombination sites, implying thymic rearrangement abnormalities. Naive, central memory and regulatory TCRB repertoires appeared to be more similar among patients than among healthy donors. Sequencing cDNA rather than genomic DNA could over-represent highly expressing activated cells, although activation and CD3 levels did not differ between groups. Because small numbers of individuals were included in the HLA sub-analyses, any influence of HLA type on TCRB rearrangement was left unresolved. PCR might favor shorter templates, but patient and control samples were amplified and corrected together, so any skew would affect both groups equally.

The chain uses TRBV18 and TRBJ1-2; TRBD1 could be the D gene, as 6 bases match. The receptor was derived from a man younger than 35 in good health. Sample: naive CD4+ T cells from blood. What this sample's cell subset or site label stands for: true naive CD4+ T cells. CDR3 region: CASSPPAYRDDYGYTF. The DNA sequence is TGTGCCAGCTCACCACCAGCGTACAGGGATGACTATGGCTACACCTTC.